Listed here are 18 T cell receptor beta chains from one sample, sequenced in a study of CD8 T cells in Susac syndrome (dated by TCRdb to about 2019). The library relied on the immunoSEQ multiplex PCR assay. RNA was extracted with the RNeasy kit and roughly 0.45 to 1 ug was reverse transcribed using random hexamers. The public reads were reprocessed in TCRdb via fastp at Q25 and MiXCR, keeping in-frame beta chains. For every CDR3 protein sequence, its rows merge into one entry that carries the most common genes and DNA. Counted in this sample were some 180,000 distinct CDR3 sequences; around 94% of them appeared once. The ten largest clones take up around 0.095% of the sample. What was sequenced was CD4+ T cells from PBMCs. The receptors were gathered from a human donor with Susac syndrome.

The chain links TRBV29-1 to TRBJ1-1; D is undetermined. Per the germline V gene, CDR1 is SQVTM and CDR2 is ANQGSEA. This CDR3 is built from 11 residues. The V and J ends lost 6 bases and 5 bases respectively, with 10 bases between them. CDR3 region: CSVAESTEAFF. The CDR3 nucleotides read TGCAGCGTGGCCGAGTCGACTGAAGCTTTCTTT.

The chain is built from TRBV18 and TRBJ2-6; no firm D call. Trimming took off 0 bases at V and 3 bases at J, with 0 bases between the two ends. The length of the CDR3 is 13 residues. Per germline, CDR1 KGHSH and CDR2 LQKENI. CDR3: CASSPPGANVLTF. CDR3 in DNA: TGTGCCAGCTCACCACCTGGGGCCAACGTCCTGACTTTC.

V usage is TRBV9 and J usage is TRBJ1-3; D unclear. Deletions cut 0 bases from V and 0 bases from J, with 10 bases between. The CDR3 extends over 16 amino acids. The germline gives CDR1 SGDLS, CDR2 YYNGEE. CDR3 nucleotide sequence: TGTGCCAGCAGCGTAGGGACCCAGATCTCTGGAAACACCATATATTTT. Protein product: CASSVGTQISGNTIYF.

This chain joins TRBV4-1 and TRBJ1-1; possible D gene TRBD1, 5 bases. Germline loops: CDR1 MGHRA, CDR2 YSYEKL. V lost 0 bases, J lost 1 base, and 12 bases lay in between. There are 16 residues in the CDR3. CDR3 nucleotide sequence: TGCGCCAGCAGCCAAGACGCAGGGAGGCGGAACACTGAAGCTTTCTTT. It is translated as CASSQDAGRRNTEAFF.

The DNA for the CDR3 is TGTGCCAGCTCAGGCTGGACTAGCGGGAACACAGATACGCAGTATTTT. It codes for CASSGWTSGNTDTQYF. The chain uses TRBV18 and TRBJ2-3, with 12 bases that match TRBD2. J gave up 2 bases and V 5 bases, and 5 bases lay outside the gene matches. Germline V gene sequence: CDR1 KGHSH, CDR2 LQKENI. The CDR3 loop spans 16 amino acids.

The chain is built from TRBV24-1 and TRBJ2-1; 9 bases match TRBD1. Germline V lookup: CDR1 KGHDR, CDR2 SFDVKD. V dropped 4 bases and J dropped 7; count of bases not matched to a gene: 7. This CDR3 has 15 residues. The CDR3 region has the DNA TGTGCCACCAGTGACCCGGGACAGGGACGGAATGAGCAGTTCTTC. Its translation is CATSDPGQGRNEQFF.

This clonotype was observed once. This rearrangement joins TRBV5-1 to TRBJ1-2; possibly TRBD1 for D (6 bases). The CDR3 sequence is 15 residues long. Trimming took 4 bases from V and 3 from J, leaving 16 bases between them. Germline assignment: CDR1 SGHRS and CDR2 YFSETQ. CDR3 amino acids: CASSTSYRVDYGYTF. CDR3 nucleotides: TGCGCCAGCAGCACGAGCTACAGGGTTGACTATGGCTACACCTTC.

V is TRBV3-1 and J is TRBJ2-5, with unresolved D. Germline V gene lookup returns CDR1 LGHDT and CDR2 YNNKEL (reference sequence). V lost 1 base to trimming and J lost 7 bases, with 4 bases between them. CDR3 length: 11 residues. The CDR3 loop reads CASSQVATQYF. The CDR3 bases are TGTGCCAGCAGCCAAGTCGCGACCCAGTACTTC.

V gene TRBV12-3 or TRBV12-4 combines with J gene TRBJ2-1; 7 bases are shared with TRBD2. The CDR3 is 15 residues long. V was pared by 3 bases and J by 5 bases, with 7 bases of the junction left unmatched. This chain's CDR3 is CASSLGGSHNNEQFF. The CDR3 region has the DNA TGTGCCAGCAGTTTGGGAGGGAGCCACAACAATGAGCAGTTCTTC.

The chain joins TRBV27 to TRBJ1-2; no clear D. The CDR3 contains 13 residues. The germline V gene encodes CDR1 MNHEY and CDR2 SMNVEV (reference sequence). V lost 6 bases and J 5 bases, leaving 13 bases between the germline ends. The CDR3 protein is CASSPSRRYGYTF. CDR3 DNA: TGTGCCAGCAGCCCGTCCAGGAGGTATGGCTACACCTTC.

The chain is built from TRBV5-1 and TRBJ1-1, with D tentatively TRBD1 (5 bases). V lost 4 bases, J lost 3 bases, and 10 bases lay in between. The CDR3 length is 13 residues. Germline V CDR1 and CDR2: SGHRS, YFSETQ. CDR3 sequence (DNA): TGCGCCAGCAGCCAATCCAGGGACACTGAAGCTTTCTTT. Translated, it gives CASSQSRDTEAFF.

This chain uses TRBV7-8 with TRBJ1-5; 10 bases are shared with TRBD1. The V segment lost 5 bases and the J segment 6 bases; nucleotides outside the gene matches: 10. This CDR3 has 16 amino acids. Germline CDR1 and CDR2: SGHVS and FQNEAQ. CDR3 nucleotide sequence: TGTGCCAGCAGCCTCCGGGACAGGGGTGTAGGTCAGCCCCAGCATTTT. It is translated as CASSLRDRGVGQPQHF.

For the CDR3, the DNA is TGTGCCAGCAGCGGGACAGGGGGCGGTAACTATGGCTACACCTTC. Residues: CASSGTGGGNYGYTF. The rearrangement links TRBV7-2 to TRBJ1-2; TRBD1 aligns across 12 bases. Germline-derived CDR1 and CDR2 are SGHTA and FQGNSA. The CDR3 totals 15 residues. J lost 1 base, V lost 5 bases, and 2 bases had no gene match.

The chain recombines TRBV7-9 with TRBJ1-4; unclear D gene. The germline V gene encodes CDR1 SEHNR and CDR2 FQNEAQ (reference sequence). This CDR3 is 16 amino acids long. Deletions cut 3 bases from V and 5 bases from J, with 16 bases between. CDR3 loop: CASSFPGGGRNEKLFF. For the CDR3, the DNA is TGTGCCAGCAGCTTTCCGGGAGGAGGGAGAAATGAAAAACTGTTTTTT.

The chain recombines TRBV11-2 with TRBJ2-1; TRBD2 matches at 8 bases. Trimming cost V 4 bases and J 8 bases; bases outside gene matches: 13. The V gene's germline CDR1 is SGHAT and CDR2 FQNNGV. The CDR3 is made up of 16 amino acids. This CDR3 reads CASSSRTSRRPDEQFF. The CDR3 coding sequence is TGTGCCAGCAGCTCCCGGACTAGCAGGCGTCCGGATGAGCAGTTCTTC.

The rearrangement links TRBV6-2 or TRBV6-3 to TRBJ1-2; 9 bases align to TRBD1. Germline lookup yields CDR1 MNHEY and CDR2 SVGEGT. The V gene end was trimmed by 7 bases and the J gene end by 8 bases; junction bases not matched to a gene: 14. The CDR3 is 15 amino acids. The CDR3 DNA reads TGTGCCAGCATTGATCATCGGGACAGGGCGTTCGGCTACACCTTC. This gives the protein CASIDHRDRAFGYTF.

The chain employs TRBV25-1 and TRBJ2-3; perhaps TRBD1 as D (5 bases). The CDR3 is 14 residues long. V gave up 10 bases and J gave up 0 bases, with 14 bases separating them. CDR1 and CDR2 from the germline V gene are MGHDK and SYGVNS. In nucleotides, the CDR3 is TGTGCCACCAAACAGGCATGGAGCACAGATACGCAGTATTTT. As protein: CATKQAWSTDTQYF.

J is TRBJ2-1 and V is TRBV24-1; 8 bases match TRBD1. Germline lookup yields CDR1 KGHDR and CDR2 SFDVKD. The CDR3 totals 15 residues. Unmatched junction bases numbered 9, after V lost 4 bases and J lost 8 bases. CDR3 amino acids: CATSEGGTGDHEQFF. CDR3 nucleotides: TGTGCCACCAGTGAGGGCGGGACAGGAGACCATGAGCAGTTCTTC.